This entry concerns a single T cell receptor (beta chain). Antigen specificity is unknown. Each cell subset's genomic DNA was divided evenly among several immunoSEQ plates. TCRdb keeps only in-frame clones here, not all; method: immunoSEQ multiplex PCR. Among 400,000 or so clones listed, roughly 96% were seen once. This record comes from a study of shared clonotypes between healthy human individuals. Findings and caveats of the study: A reduction in generation probabilities was seen for non-shared clonotypes relative to those shared by all four donors. Among donors, clonotype sharing was expected to be affected by sequencing depth.

From germline, CDR1 is SGHDT and CDR2 YYEEEE. The CDR3 covers 13 residues. V trimming: 2 bases; J trimming: 5 bases; junction bases outside the gene matches: 1. The donors were adults (healthy and HIV-negative) with no recent acute infections or vaccinations. Sequenced material: memory CD8+ T cells sorted from blood. Subset here: CD45RO+ cells pooled with CCR7-negative TemRA cells. This receptor was identified in a man aged 25 to 40 in good health. The rearrangement joins TRBV5-6 to TRBJ1-5; 7 bases map to TRBD1. CDR3 protein: CASSFDRDQPQHF. DNA of the CDR3: TGTGCCAGCAGCTTCGACAGGGATCAGCCCCAGCATTTT.